This T cell receptor beta chain was profiled in a study of blood T cells in healthy people across ages. General study findings and limits: Higher diversity and more naive CD4+ cells were features of long-lived donors, compared to aged donors.

The authors ran a second PCR of roughly 6 to 12 cycles using a sample-barcoded 5' primer and a J-beta primer mix. One entry per CDR3 protein, called by TCRdb with MiXCR from the 5' RACE reads. Counted here are some 760,000 distinct CDR3 sequences, around a quarter occurring once; the ten biggest clones make up 9.4%. CDR1 SEHNR and CDR2 FQNEAQ come from the germline V gene (reference sequence). This CDR3 contains 16 residues. V trimming: 3 bases; J trimming: 5 bases; junction bases outside the gene matches: 9. As to this clonotype: Its antigen remains unidentified.

With each sample, at least 5 micrograms of total RNA were extracted. A further study also used this sample, focusing on T cells of mothers and their children.

The source is a boy aged 5-17 years in good health. Sequencing was performed on blood. The gene calls are TRBV7-9 and TRBJ2-5, with 10 positions matching TRBD2. CDR3 region: CASSFRLAGIDETQYF. DNA for the CDR3: TGTGCCAGCAGCTTCAGACTAGCGGGCATAGATGAGACCCAGTACTTC.